The 4 T cell receptor beta chains below were found in one sample sequenced in a study of blood T cell repertoires in COVID-19 (dated by TCRdb to about 2020). The receptor library was made with the immunoSEQ multiplex PCR assay. TCRdb's version of the immuneACCESS table is confined to in-frame rearrangements and falls short of the full clone set. An unresolved V gene accounts for under half of the shortfall where checked; the remainder is of unknown origin. For this sample there are roughly 55,000 clones; 90% appear just once. The ten largest account for 13% to 15% of the sample. The source material was peripheral blood. Every receptor here comes from a human donor with active COVID-19. The donor label of this sample is uncertain.

J is TRBJ1-6 and V is TRBV4-1; 8 bases align to TRBD1. The CDR3 covers 14 residues. V dropped 3 bases and J dropped 7; count of bases not matched to a gene: 2. Germline lookup yields CDR1 MGHRA and CDR2 YSYEKL. The CDR3, as DNA: TGCGCCAGCAGCCAGACAGGGGCCAATTCACCCCTCCACTTT. This encodes CASSQTGANSPLHF.

The V and J genes are TRBV11-2 and TRBJ1-4; D unresolved. The V end lost 3 bases, the J end lost 6 bases, and 14 bases lay between the germline ends. Per the germline V gene, CDR1 is SGHAT and CDR2 is FQNNGV. This CDR3 is built from 15 residues. CDR3 region: CASSLGPVGYEKLFF. The CDR3 bases are TGTGCCAGCAGCTTGGGCCCCGTGGGCTATGAAAAACTGTTTTTT.

V and J are TRBV14 and TRBJ2-7; possibly TRBD1 for D (5 bases). The CDR3 runs 12 residues. The V gene's germline CDR1 is SGHDN and CDR2 FVKESK. V was pared by 5 bases and J by 10 bases, with 15 bases between. The CDR3 spells CASSARSGLQYV. Here the CDR3 DNA reads TGTGCCAGCAGCGCCCGTTCAGGGCTCCAGTACGTC.

This clone was observed a handful of times. The gene calls are TRBV27 and TRBJ2-2, with 10 bases that match TRBD2. J was trimmed by 3 bases and V by 5 bases; bases with no gene match: 6. This CDR3 has 16 amino acids. Germline loops: CDR1 MNHEY, CDR2 SMNVEV (reference sequence). The DNA of the CDR3 is TGTGCCAGCAGTCCACTCGGACTAGCGGACACCGGGGAGCTGTTTTTT. This gives the protein CASSPLGLADTGELFF.